The sequence of this T cell receptor beta chain was determined in a study of cytomegalovirus exposure and HLA in healthy donors. PCR was performed using 60 Vbeta and 13 Jbeta primers. The method was immunoSEQ multiplex PCR; TCRdb's version includes in-frame clones alone and lacks a portion of them. The table includes over 100,000 clones, about four fifths detected once. V lost 2 bases and J 4 bases, leaving 11 bases between the germline ends. Germline CDR1 and CDR2: GTSNPN and SVGIG (reference sequence). CDR3 length: 13 amino acids. The chain uses TRBV30 and TRBJ1-1; D unclear. The specimen sequenced was PBMCs. The receptor was derived from a male donor in good health and CMV-seronegative. The CDR3 nucleotides are TGTGCCTGGAGTCGGTTGGAGTCCACTGAAGCTTTCTTT. Encoded protein: CAWSRLESTEAFF.